The clone carrying this T cell receptor beta chain turned up a few times. The CDR3 length is 18 residues. CDR1 SGHNT and CDR2 YENEEA come from the germline V gene. V lost 7 bases and J 0 bases, leaving 21 bases between the germline ends. The sample originates from a study of cytomegalovirus exposure and HLA in healthy donors. Across the study: Of the donors genotyped, approximately 410 in all, less than 90% fell in the Caucasian-associated ancestry cluster.

Primers for the PCR totalled 60 Vbeta and 13 Jbeta. Some clones are missing from TCRdb's copy, which holds only in-frame ones; the method was immunoSEQ multiplex PCR. Of under 150,000 clones in the sample, about 80% were seen once. This clonotype originated in a woman aged 40-49 years in good health and CMV-seropositive. Sequencing was performed on PBMCs. The chain links TRBV11-3 to TRBJ2-2; the D gene is possibly TRBD2 (6 bases). The CDR3 DNA reads as TGTGCCAGCACCACCCCGGGAGTGACCACCGCGAACACCGGGGAGCTGTTTTTT. This sequence encodes CASTTPGVTTANTGELFF.